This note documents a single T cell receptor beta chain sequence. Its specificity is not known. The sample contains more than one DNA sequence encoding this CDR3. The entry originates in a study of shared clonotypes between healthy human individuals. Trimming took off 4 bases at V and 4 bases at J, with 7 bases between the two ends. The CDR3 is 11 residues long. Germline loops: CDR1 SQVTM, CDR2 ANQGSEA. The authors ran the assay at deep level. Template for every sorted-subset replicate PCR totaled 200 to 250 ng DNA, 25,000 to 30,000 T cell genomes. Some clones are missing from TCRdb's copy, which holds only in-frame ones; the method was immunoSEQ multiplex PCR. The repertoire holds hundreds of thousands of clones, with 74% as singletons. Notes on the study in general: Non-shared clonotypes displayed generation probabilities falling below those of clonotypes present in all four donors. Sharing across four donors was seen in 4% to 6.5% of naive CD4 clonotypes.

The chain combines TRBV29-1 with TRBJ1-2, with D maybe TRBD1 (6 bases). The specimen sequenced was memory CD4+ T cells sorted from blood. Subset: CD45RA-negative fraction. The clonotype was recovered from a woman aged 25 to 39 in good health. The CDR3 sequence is CSVGGGYGYTF. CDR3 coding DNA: TGCAGCGTTGGAGGGGGCTATGGCTACACCTTC.